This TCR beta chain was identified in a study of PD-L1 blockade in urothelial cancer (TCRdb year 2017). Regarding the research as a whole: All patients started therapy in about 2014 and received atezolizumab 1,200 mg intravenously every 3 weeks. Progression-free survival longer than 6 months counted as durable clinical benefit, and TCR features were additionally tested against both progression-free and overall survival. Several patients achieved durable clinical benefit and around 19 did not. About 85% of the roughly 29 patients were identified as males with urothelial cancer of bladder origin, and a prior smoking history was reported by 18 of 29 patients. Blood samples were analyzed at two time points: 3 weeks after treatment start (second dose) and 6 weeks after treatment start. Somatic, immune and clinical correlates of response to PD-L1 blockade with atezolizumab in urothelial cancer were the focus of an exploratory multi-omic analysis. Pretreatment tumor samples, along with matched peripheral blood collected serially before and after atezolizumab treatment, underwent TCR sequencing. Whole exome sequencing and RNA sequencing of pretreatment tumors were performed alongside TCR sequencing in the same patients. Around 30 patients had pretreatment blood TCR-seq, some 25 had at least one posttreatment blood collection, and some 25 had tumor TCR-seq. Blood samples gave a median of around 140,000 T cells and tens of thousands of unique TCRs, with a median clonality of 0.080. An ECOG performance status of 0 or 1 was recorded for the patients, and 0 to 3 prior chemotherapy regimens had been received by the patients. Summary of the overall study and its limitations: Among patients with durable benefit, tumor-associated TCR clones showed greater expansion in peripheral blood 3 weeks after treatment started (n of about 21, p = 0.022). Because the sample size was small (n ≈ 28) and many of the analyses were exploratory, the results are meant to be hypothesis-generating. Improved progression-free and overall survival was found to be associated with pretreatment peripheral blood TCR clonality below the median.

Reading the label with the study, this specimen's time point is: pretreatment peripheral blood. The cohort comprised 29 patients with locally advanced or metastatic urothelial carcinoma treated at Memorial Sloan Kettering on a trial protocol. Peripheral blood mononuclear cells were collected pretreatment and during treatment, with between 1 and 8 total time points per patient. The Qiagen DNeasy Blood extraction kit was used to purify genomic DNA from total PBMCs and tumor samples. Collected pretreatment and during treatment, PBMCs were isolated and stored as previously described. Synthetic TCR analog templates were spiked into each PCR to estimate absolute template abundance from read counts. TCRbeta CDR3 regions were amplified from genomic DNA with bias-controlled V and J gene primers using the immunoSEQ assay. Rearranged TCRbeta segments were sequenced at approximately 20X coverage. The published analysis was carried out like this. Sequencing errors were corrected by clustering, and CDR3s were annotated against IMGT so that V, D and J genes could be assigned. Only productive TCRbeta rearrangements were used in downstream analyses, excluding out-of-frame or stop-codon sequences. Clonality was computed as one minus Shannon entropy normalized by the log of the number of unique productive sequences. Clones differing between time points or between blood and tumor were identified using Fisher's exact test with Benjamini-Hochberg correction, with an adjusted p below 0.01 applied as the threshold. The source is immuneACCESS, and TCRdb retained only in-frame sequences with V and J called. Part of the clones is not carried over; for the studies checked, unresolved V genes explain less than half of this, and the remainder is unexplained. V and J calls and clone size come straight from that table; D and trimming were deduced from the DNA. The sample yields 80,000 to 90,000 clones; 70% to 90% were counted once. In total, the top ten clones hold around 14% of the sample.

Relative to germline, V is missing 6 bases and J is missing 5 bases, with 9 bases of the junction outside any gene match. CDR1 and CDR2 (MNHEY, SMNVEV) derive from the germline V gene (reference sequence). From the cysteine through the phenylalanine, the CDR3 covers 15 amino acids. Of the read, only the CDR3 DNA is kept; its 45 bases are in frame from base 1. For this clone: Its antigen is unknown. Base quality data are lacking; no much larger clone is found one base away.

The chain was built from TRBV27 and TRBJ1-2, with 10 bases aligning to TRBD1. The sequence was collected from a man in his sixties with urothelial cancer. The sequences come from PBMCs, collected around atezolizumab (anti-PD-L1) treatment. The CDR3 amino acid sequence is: CASSLTGGPGYGYTF. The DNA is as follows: TGTGCCAGCAGCCTGACAGGGGGCCCGGGGTATGGCTACACCTTC.